This TCR beta chain was recovered during a study of blood T cell repertoires in COVID-19. Study details: Samples representing acute and convalescent COVID-19 were sourced from the United States, Italy and Spain.

CDR3 size: 14 residues. From germline, CDR1 is SGHNT and CDR2 YYREEE (reference sequence). Trimming took off 0 bases at V and 3 bases at J, with 7 bases between the two ends. Participants had their cohort set by participant-reported clinical history. Authors' analysis steps: The authors estimated nucleated cell counts from reference gene primer amplification. Repertoires were generated with immunoSEQ multiplex PCR, while TCRdb's copy carries only in-frame clones and drops some. V, J and clone size reflect that table, while D and trimming were determined from the DNA. The sample shows 200,000 or so clones, around nine tenths of them seen only once.

This TCR was recovered from a man younger than 40 in a cohort exposed to, infected with or recovered from COVID-19 (not recorded which). Sequences were obtained from PBMCs or T cells enriched from blood (not recorded which). The chain links TRBV5-4 to TRBJ1-5; no definite D call. CDR3 residues: CASSLGGFNQPQHF. CDR3 DNA sequence: TGTGCCAGCAGCTTGGGAGGTTTCAATCAGCCCCAGCATTTT.